The 6 T cell receptor beta chains given below trace back to one sample, sequenced in a study of beta chain features in type 1 diabetes. Every bit of the isolated RNA underwent reverse transcription, so sequencing read expressed TCRB transcripts. Using immunoSEQ multiplex PCR, the repertoire was profiled, and TCRdb retains in-frame clones only, with some absent. Here the sample spans about 350,000 clones, 15% to 20% being singletons. The specimen was naive CD4+ T cells from blood. The origin of the receptors is a woman aged 18 to 35 in good health.

This clone was seen only a few times. This chain connects TRBV11-2 to TRBJ2-7; D might be TRBD2 (6 bases). With 5 bases removed from V and 2 bases from J, the gap between germline ends came to 13 bases. CDR1 SGHAT and CDR2 FQNNGV come from the germline V gene. The CDR3 spans 14 residues. CDR3 protein: CASSPRDSAYEQYF. As DNA, the CDR3 is TGTGCCAGCAGCCCCCGGGACTCCGCCTACGAGCAGTACTTC.

This clone was counted only a few times. This chain connects TRBV15 to TRBJ2-3, with TRBD2 matching 8 bases. This CDR3 is 17 amino acids long. Per germline, CDR1 LNHNV and CDR2 YYDKDF (reference sequence). Losses at the gene ends were 3 bases for V and 3 bases for J; bases not matched to a gene: 11. In nucleotides, the CDR3 is TGTGCCACCAGCAGCCGTTCGCGGGGGGTAGTAACAGATACGCAGTATTTT. It encodes CATSSRSRGVVTDTQYF.

This clone was observed a few times. The rearrangement links TRBV7-2 to TRBJ1-1; TRBD1 matches 7 bases. Per the germline V gene, CDR1 is SGHTA and CDR2 is FQGNSA. The CDR3 extends over 15 amino acids. The V and J ends lost 0 bases and 4 bases, in that order; junction bases with no gene match: 5. The DNA for the CDR3 is TGTGCCAGCAGCTTAGCGCACAGGGGAGGCACTGAAGCTTTCTTT. Amino acids: CASSLAHRGGTEAFF.

This chain connects TRBV4-1 to TRBJ2-7; TRBD1 aligns across 8 bases. In germline, CDR1 is MGHRA, CDR2 YSYEKL. The CDR3 totals 14 residues. V lost 3 bases and J lost 5; bases outside the gene matches: 6. This CDR3 is CASSQDRVFHEQYF. The CDR3 region has the DNA TGCGCCAGCAGCCAGGACAGGGTGTTCCACGAGCAGTACTTC.

The chain recombines TRBV5-6 with TRBJ1-5, with unresolved D. V shed 1 base and J shed 5 bases, with 7 bases lying between them. CDR3 length: 13 residues. The germline CDR1 and CDR2 sequences are SGHDT and YYEEEE. The CDR3 DNA is TGTGCCAGCAGCTTGCACACATATCAGCCCCAGCATTTT. This encodes CASSLHTYQPQHF.

Remarks on this clone: This specimen includes other DNA sequences encoding the same CDR3. V is TRBV30 and J is TRBJ1-1, with 7 bases identical to TRBD1. Germline trimming cut 0 bases from V and 3 bases from J; bases unmatched to any gene: 1. The CDR3 is 13 residues long. The germline gives CDR1 GTSNPN, CDR2 SVGIG (reference sequence). CDR3 sequence: CAWSVGGHTEAFF. The CDR3 coding sequence is TGTGCCTGGAGTGTAGGGGGCCACACTGAAGCTTTCTTT.